This T cell receptor (beta chain) was retrieved from a study of shared clonotypes between healthy human individuals. On the study more broadly: Researchers assigned three CD4 naive, three CD4 memory, two CD8 naive and one CD8 memory plate to each donor.

This clone has only a few counts. The assay was carried out at the deep level. In the sorted-subset replicate PCRs, 200 ng DNA, 25,000 to 35,000 T cell genomes, was used. Libraries were prepared by immunoSEQ multiplex PCR; TCRdb keeps only in-frame clonotypes and omits some of them. The table has some 900,000 clones, over 60% seen once. The trim removed 4 bases at V and 0 bases at J, leaving 8 bases unmatched. CDR1 and CDR2 from the germline V gene are MDHEN and SYDVKM. This CDR3 is built from 17 residues. The genes are TRBV28 and TRBJ2-1, with TRBD1 matching 8 bases. The origin of this receptor is a man between 18 and 35 years old in good health. The sample taken for sequencing was memory CD4+ T cells sorted from blood. Subset indicated: CD45RA-negative fraction. The chain's CDR3 is CASSSDRGLSSYNEQFF. As DNA, the CDR3 is TGTGCCAGCAGTTCCGACAGGGGCTTGAGCTCCTACAATGAGCAGTTCTTC.